This T cell receptor (beta chain) was sequenced during a study of CD8+CD57+ T cells in acquired aplastic anemia (dated by TCRdb to 2017 to 2018). With respect to the entire study: DNA extracted from sorted CD4+ and CD8+ cells had a mean of 3.2 ug, with a range of roughly 0.2 to 30 ug. General conclusions and limits of the study: Between patients and healthy controls, no significant difference in CD8+ Simpson's diversity was found (P=0.060). Although 25 to 30 CD8+ CDR3 sequences were shared by patients and controls, these sequences appeared highly expressed in patients and within the immunodominant clones of patients.

In regard to this clonotype: Which antigen it targets is not known. The sample holds no much larger clone one base away, and base qualities are not on file.

Profiling of TCR beta VDJ combinations and CDR3 sequences used genomic DNA as the template. An Illumina HiSeq 2000 was used for TCR repertoire sequencing. The published analysis was carried out like this. Repertoires were assessed using TRBV/TRBJ rearrangement plots, CDR3 size and DJ length profiles, and Simpson's diversity index. Whichever DNA sequence was most abundant in the deep sequencing data was defined as the immunodominant clone. CDR3 amino acid sequences were screened for sharing across subjects and were compared with published repertoires and the VDJdb database. TCRdb ran its own pipeline on the public reads, namely fastp trimming at Q25 and MiXCR clone calling, and kept in-frame beta chains. A single entry per CDR3 protein holds the most common genes and DNA from its merged rows. The V and J calls and clone size are TCRdb's, not the authors'. This sample holds some 280,000 distinct CDR3 sequences; 55% to 60% were observed only once. Under 8.5% of the sample lies in the top ten.

V is reduced by 0 bases and J by 4 bases, leaving a spacing of 16 bases between them. The cysteine opens and the phenylalanine closes a CDR3 of 16 amino acids. Only the CDR3 DNA is retained, 48 bases long and in frame from the first base. CDR1 SGDLS and CDR2 YYNGEE are derived from the germline V gene. The study deep-sequenced TCR repertoires of sorted CD4+ and CD8+ blood T cells from severe aplastic anemia patients and healthy subjects. Ficoll-Paque density gradient centrifugation was used to isolate peripheral blood mononuclear cells. Before DNA extraction, CD4+ and CD8+ T cells were sorted by FACS or by magnetic beads.

The source material was sorted CD4+, CD8+, or CD8+CD57+ T cells (not recorded which) from PBMCs. This sequence was found in a human donor with severe aplastic anemia or a healthy control (not recorded which). The chain uses TRBV9 and TRBJ1-1, and perhaps TRBD1 as D gene, on 5 matching bases. CDR3 reads: CASSVDPSRGTTEAFF. DNA sequence: TGTGCCAGCAGCGTAGACCCTTCCCGCGGGACCACTGAAGCTTTCTTT.